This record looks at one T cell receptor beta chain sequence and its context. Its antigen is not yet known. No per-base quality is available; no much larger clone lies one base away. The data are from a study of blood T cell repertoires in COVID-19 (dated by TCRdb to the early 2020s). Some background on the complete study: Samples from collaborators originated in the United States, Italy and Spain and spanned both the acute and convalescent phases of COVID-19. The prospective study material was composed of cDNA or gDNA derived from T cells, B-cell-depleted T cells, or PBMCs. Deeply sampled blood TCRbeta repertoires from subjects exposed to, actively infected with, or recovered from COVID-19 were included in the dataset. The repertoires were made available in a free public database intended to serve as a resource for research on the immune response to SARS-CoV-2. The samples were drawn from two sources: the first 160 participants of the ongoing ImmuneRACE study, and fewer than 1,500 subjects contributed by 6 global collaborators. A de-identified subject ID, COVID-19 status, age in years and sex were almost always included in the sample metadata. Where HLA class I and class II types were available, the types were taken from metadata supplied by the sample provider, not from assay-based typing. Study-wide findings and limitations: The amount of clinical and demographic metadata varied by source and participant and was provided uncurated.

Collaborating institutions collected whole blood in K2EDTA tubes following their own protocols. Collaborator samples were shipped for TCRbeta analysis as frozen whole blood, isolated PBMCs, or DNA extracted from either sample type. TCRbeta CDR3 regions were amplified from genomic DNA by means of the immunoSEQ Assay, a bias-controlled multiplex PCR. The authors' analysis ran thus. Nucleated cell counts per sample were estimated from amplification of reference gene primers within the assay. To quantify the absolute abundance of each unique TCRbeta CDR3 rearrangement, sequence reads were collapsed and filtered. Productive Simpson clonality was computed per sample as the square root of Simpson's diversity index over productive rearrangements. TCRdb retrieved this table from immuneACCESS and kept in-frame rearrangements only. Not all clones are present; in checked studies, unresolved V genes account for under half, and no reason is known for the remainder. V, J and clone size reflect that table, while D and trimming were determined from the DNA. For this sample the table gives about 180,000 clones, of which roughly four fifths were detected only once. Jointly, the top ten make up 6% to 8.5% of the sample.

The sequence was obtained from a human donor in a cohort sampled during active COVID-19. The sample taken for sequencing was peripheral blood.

CDR3 sequence: CASRTKTGLAYEQYF. In nucleotides, the sequence is TGTGCCAGCAGGACGAAGACAGGGCTAGCCTACGAGCAGTACTTC. The chain employs TRBV6-5 and TRBJ2-7, and 7 bases in between align with TRBD1. From the germline V gene, CDR1 is MNHEY and CDR2 is SVGAGI. Measured from the cysteine to the phenylalanine, the CDR3 is 15 residues long. Only the CDR3 part of the read is kept: 45 bases, read in frame from the first base. V is pruned by 6 bases and J by 2 bases, leaving 10 bases of the junction without a gene match.